The present entry profiles one T cell receptor beta chain with its context. The antigen is undetermined. This sample is drawn from a study of graft-versus-host responses after intestinal transplantation. Study-wide context: Multivisceral, liver-intestinal, or isolated intestinal transplants were performed in recipients. Tacrolimus and steroids were given for around 3 years to all recipients after anti-thymocyte globulin induction.

Broader study findings: Among recipient marrow samples, GvH clones were found; some appeared first in ileum or blood. An association linked early post-transplant HvG declines with peak circulating GvH clone levels.

The CDR3 runs to 16 residues. V lost 5 bases and J 4 bases, leaving 23 bases between the germline ends. The V gene's germline CDR1 is SQVTM and CDR2 ANQGSEA. Clones were read by immunoSEQ multiplex PCR, and TCRdb kept only the in-frame ones, dropping some. The sample consists of nearly 100,000 clones, roughly 90% of them appearing once. The chain couples TRBV29-1 to TRBJ1-2; maybe TRBD1 (6 bases). The clonotype originates from a human patient who received an intestinal transplant, so some T cells may come from the graft donor. Specimen: PBMCs, collected about 460 days after intestinal transplant. In nucleotides, the CDR3 is TGCAGCGTTAATATTCCTGGGCAGGGGCCTGGCTATGGCTACACCTTC. It translates to CSVNIPGQGPGYGYTF. The whole variable domain, filled in from reference TRBV29-1 and TRBJ1-2, reads SAVISQKPSRDICQRGTSLTIQCQVDSQVTMMFWYRQQPGQSLTLIATANQGSEATYESGFVIDKFPISRPNLTFSTLTVSNMSPEDSSIYLCSVNIPGQGPGYGYTFGSGTRLTVV.